These 15 T cell receptor beta chains were sequenced from one sample in a study of CD8 T cells in ankylosing spondylitis. Each CDR3 protein gets one entry after TCRdb re-called the 5' RACE reads with MiXCR. The sample includes approximately 250,000 distinct CDR3 sequences, more than 20% of them seen just once. Sequenced material: blood, either unsorted or a sorted T cell fraction (not recorded which). The receptors here all came from a male donor with ankylosing spondylitis or in good health (not recorded which).

The chain links TRBV20-1 to TRBJ2-2, with TRBD1 matching over 7 bases. Germline V gene data show CDR1 as DFQATT and CDR2 as SNEGSKA (reference sequence). The CDR3 loop spans 14 amino acids. The V gene end was trimmed by 3 bases and the J gene end by 5 bases; junction bases not matched to a gene: 6. The CDR3, as DNA: TGCAGTGCTAGGAACAGGGGAGCGACCGGGGAGCTGTTTTTT. Protein product: CSARNRGATGELFF.

The gene calls are TRBV20-1 and TRBJ2-7; D ambiguous. Germline V gene data show CDR1 as DFQATT and CDR2 as SNEGSKA (reference sequence). The length of the CDR3 is 14 residues. Trimming stripped 4 bases from V and 7 bases from J, with 20 bases between. Written as DNA, the CDR3 is TGCAGTGCTACCCTCCGGACCGGCCTTGGGGAGCAGTACTTC. This codes for CSATLRTGLGEQYF.

The chain recombines TRBV24-1 with TRBJ2-3; tentative D call: TRBD2 (6 bases). V was clipped by 3 bases and J by 5 bases, with 14 bases between them. The CDR3 is made up of 15 amino acids. Germline assignment: CDR1 KGHDR and CDR2 SFDVKD. CDR3 sequence reads: CATSDQDYSGDTQYF. The CDR3 nucleotides read TGTGCCACCAGTGATCAGGACTATAGTGGAGATACGCAGTATTTT.

The chain combines TRBV20-1 with TRBJ2-7; D is perhaps TRBD1 (6 bases). V lost 4 bases, J lost 3 bases, and 16 bases lay in between. The CDR3 sequence is 14 residues long. Germline CDR1 and CDR2: DFQATT and SNEGSKA (reference sequence). The CDR3 coding sequence is TGCAGTGCTACTGGACAGCAATCATACTACGAGCAGTACTTC. It translates to CSATGQQSYYEQYF.

This clonotype was seen many times. A junction boundary mismatches the germline segment, possibly from a read error. The J gene is TRBJ2-1, the V gene TRBV7-7, with D possibly called TRBD1 or TRBD2 (5 bases each). The CDR3 covers 14 residues. The germline V gene encodes CDR1 SSHAT and CDR2 FNYEAQ (reference sequence). DNA for the CDR3: TGTGCTAGCAGCCGGGACGTAACCTACAATGAGCAGTTCTTC. Translation: CASSRDVTYNEQFF.

CDR3: CSASIGGAQYF. In DNA form, the CDR3 reads TGCAGTGCTAGTATAGGGGGCGCGCAGTACTTC. The chain combines TRBV20-1 with TRBJ2-7; 7 bases are shared with TRBD1. The germline CDR1 and CDR2 sequences are DFQATT and SNEGSKA (reference sequence). V was clipped by 3 bases and J by 9 bases; unmatched bases: 5. The CDR3 covers 11 residues.

This clonotype was observed at least ten times. The gene calls are TRBV10-3 and TRBJ2-3; 14 bases are shared with TRBD2. The CDR3 covers 17 residues. From germline, CDR1 is ENHRY and CDR2 SYGVKD. Trimming at V came to 6 bases and at J to 6 bases, leaving 11 bases not matched to a gene. The DNA for the CDR3 is TGTGCCATCAGCCGGACTAGCGGGGGGACCGCCTACGATACGCAGTATTTT. Translation: CAISRTSGGTAYDTQYF.

This clonotype was seen ten or more times. The chain carries TRBV5-1 and TRBJ2-1; D not certain. The CDR3 runs to 14 residues. The V end lost 7 bases, the J end lost 0 bases, and 11 bases lay between the germline ends. Germline V lookup: CDR1 SGHRS, CDR2 YFSETQ. The CDR3 bases are TGCGCCAGCCAAGACCAGAGCTCCTACAATGAGCAGTTCTTC. The encoded protein is CASQDQSSYNEQFF.

This CDR3 is CASTRAGKTDTQYF. For the CDR3, the DNA is TGTGCCAGCACAAGGGCAGGAAAGACAGATACGCAGTATTTT. The chain couples TRBV6-1 to TRBJ2-3; no clear D. CDR3 length: 14 residues. CDR1 and CDR2 from the germline V gene are MNHNS and SASEGT. V lost 7 bases, J lost 3 bases, and 14 bases lay in between.

The DNA for the CDR3 is TGTGCCAGCAGTTTTCGGGGGGGGTTCACAGATACGCAGTATTTT. Its translation is CASSFRGGFTDTQYF. The chain recombines TRBV27 with TRBJ2-3, with 8 positions matching TRBD2. V dropped 3 bases and J dropped 2; count of bases not matched to a gene: 4. The V gene's germline CDR1 is MNHEY and CDR2 SMNVEV (reference sequence). The CDR3 covers 15 residues.

This clonotype was detected many times. The chain is built from TRBV4-1 and TRBJ1-5; 9 nucleotides match TRBD1. Per germline, CDR1 MGHRA and CDR2 YSYEKL. The length of the CDR3 is 15 residues. V trimming: 6 bases; J trimming: 0 bases; junction bases outside the gene matches: 3. DNA of the CDR3: TGCGCCAGCAGTATACAGGGGGCTAGCAATCAGCCCCAGCATTTT. Encoded protein: CASSIQGASNQPQHF.

This clonotype occurred many times. The chain has TRBV12-3 or TRBV12-4 and TRBJ2-5, with 7 bases that match TRBD1. Losses at the gene ends were 2 bases for V and 2 bases for J; bases not matched to a gene: 5. CDR3 length: 15 amino acids. The CDR3 spells CASSLQGRGQETQYF. For the CDR3, the DNA is TGTGCCAGCAGTTTACAGGGCAGGGGGCAAGAGACCCAGTACTTC.

This clonotype occurred many times. V is TRBV27 and J is TRBJ1-3; D is unresolved. With 6 bases removed from V and 0 bases from J, the gap between germline ends came to 9 bases. CDR3 length equals 14 residues. CDR1 is MNHEY, CDR2 SMNVEV, per germline (reference sequence). This CDR3 is CASSPRLSGNTIYF. CDR3 bases: TGTGCCAGCAGCCCTCGCCTCTCTGGAAACACCATATATTTT.

This clonotype was observed at least ten times. This sequence joins TRBV7-6 and TRBJ2-1; 10 nucleotides agree with TRBD2. J lost 10 bases, V lost 1 base, and 10 bases had no gene match. The CDR3 runs 16 residues. CDR1 and CDR2 from the germline V gene are SGHVS and FNYEAQ. As DNA, the CDR3 is TGTGCCAGCAGCTTAGTTCCCAGCGGGGGGGGCCAGGAGCAGTTCTTC. Translated: CASSLVPSGGGQEQFF.

This clonotype was seen a handful of times. This chain uses TRBV6-1 with TRBJ1-1; tentatively, D is TRBD1 (6 bases). The CDR3 extends over 15 amino acids. V was pared by 6 bases and J by 4 bases, with 18 bases between. Germline loops: CDR1 MNHNS, CDR2 SASEGT. The CDR3 bases are TGTGCCAGCAGACAACAACAGGGTCGGGCCACTGAAGCTTTCTTT. Its translation: CASRQQQGRATEAFF.